A selection of T cell receptor beta chains follows, all from one sample in a study of CD8 T cells in ankylosing spondylitis. TCRdb independently ran MiXCR on the 5' RACE reads; one entry per CDR3 protein. Here the sample spans 250,000 to 350,000 distinct CDR3 sequences, under 8.5% being singletons. Sequencing was performed on blood, either unsorted or a sorted T cell fraction (not recorded which). The receptors shown here come from a male donor with ankylosing spondylitis. Each CDR3 is given without its conserved first and last residue.

V gene	J gene	CDR3 protein
TRBV5-6	TRBJ2-1	ASSLAGMSGLEQF
TRBV5-1	TRBJ2-3	ASSLEPGATDTQY
TRBV28	TRBJ2-4	ASSFGGMGNIQY
TRBV7-2	TRBJ2-1	ASSFTGLASYNEQF
TRBV6-2/TRBV6-3	TRBJ2-7	ATSRLGVNYEQY
TRBV2	TRBJ2-3	ASTLGVLTDTQY
TRBV5-1	TRBJ2-7	ASSPGTSGSREQY
TRBV2	TRBJ2-1	ASGGTSVYNEQF
TRBV10-3	TRBJ2-2	AIRLYGDTGELF
TRBV10-3	TRBJ2-3	AISEALGLQVPDTQY
TRBV6-2/TRBV6-3	TRBJ2-7	ASAESSYEQY
TRBV20-1	TRBJ2-5	SATRHVGGGQETQY
TRBV7-2	TRBJ2-3	ASSLAIASTDTQY
TRBV29-1	TRBJ1-2	SVVGSVVNYGYT
TRBV5-1	TRBJ2-1	ASSGWGADEQF
TRBV6-2/TRBV6-3	TRBJ2-1	ASSFRGLAGDNEQF
TRBV11-2	TRBJ2-5	ASSPHKFSQETQY
TRBV20-1	TRBJ2-7	SARDFGRSSYEQY
TRBV12-3/TRBV12-4	TRBJ2-1	ASRTGTSGSNEQF
TRBV12-3/TRBV12-4	TRBJ1-2	ASRPRGGGDYGYT
TRBV7-2	TRBJ2-7	ASSPRPSGGSYEQY
TRBV29-1	TRBJ1-2	SVVIGTGGGYT
TRBV28	TRBJ2-5	ASSTIYRAQETQY
TRBV20-1	TRBJ1-3	SPRDGDSGNTIY
TRBV7-2	TRBJ1-4	ASSNRQNEKLF
TRBV9	TRBJ2-5	ASSPSGGGPRETQY